The 15 T cell receptor beta chains below were found in one sample sequenced in a study of blood T cells in healthy people across ages (dated by TCRdb to the mid-2010s). Libraries were prepared through 5' RACE. Sequencing was carried out with an Illumina HiSeq 2500. The second PCR ran for about 6 to 11 cycles and used a J-beta primer mix along with a sample-barcoded 5' primer. The public reads were reanalyzed by TCRdb: fastp trimming at Q25, MiXCR alignment, in-frame beta chains only. Every CDR3 protein is listed once, alongside the most common genes and DNA of its rows. This sample comprises 1.5 million to 2 million distinct CDR3 sequences, just under 50% of them detected only once. Jointly, the top ten make up around 2.1% of the sample. Sequencing was performed on blood. The receptor source for this set is a woman between 40 and 50 years old in good health.

V gene TRBV4-1 combines with J gene TRBJ2-3; no firm D call. The CDR3 runs to 17 residues. Trimming pared 0 bases from V and 1 base from J, leaving 14 bases between. Germline CDR1 reads MGHRA; CDR2 reads YSYEKL. The chain's CDR3 is CASSQDKGRFRTDTQYF. The CDR3 region has the DNA TGCGCCAGCAGCCAAGATAAGGGTCGGTTCCGCACAGATACGCAGTATTTT.

The V and J genes are TRBV9 and TRBJ2-5; 7 bases are shared with TRBD1. The closer fit of TRBJ2-7 to the DNA end suggests the J call may be wrong. The length of the CDR3 is 15 residues. The germline V gene encodes CDR1 SGDLS and CDR2 YYNGEE. The CDR3 coding sequence is TGTGCCAGCAGCCCCTCGACAGGGATGACCTGCGAGCAGTACTTC. This encodes CASSPSTGMTCEQYF.

This clonotype was counted only a few times. The V call is TRBV15, the J call TRBJ2-1, with 7 bases fitting TRBD2. The germline CDR1 and CDR2 sequences are LNHNV and YYDKDF (reference sequence). This CDR3 comprises 18 residues. Trimming at V came to 0 bases and at J to 7 bases, leaving 15 bases not matched to a gene. CDR3 coding DNA: TGTGCCACCAGCAGAGATTTGGGTGGGGCAGGGAGGGGAAATGAGCAGTTCTTC. Translated, it gives CATSRDLGGAGRGNEQFF.

This rearrangement joins TRBV6-1 to TRBJ1-2; 7 positions match TRBD1. V was pared by 8 bases and J by 8 bases, with 5 bases of the junction left unmatched. Germline-derived CDR1 and CDR2 are MNHNS and SASEGT. CDR3 length: 11 amino acids. DNA of the CDR3: TGTGCCAGCGGCGGACAGGACGGCTACACCTTC. Translating it yields CASGGQDGYTF.

The V gene is TRBV18, the J gene TRBJ2-3, with D possibly being TRBD1 or TRBD2 (5 bases each). The CDR3 length is 17 residues. The V end lost 3 bases, the J end lost 1 base, and 17 bases lay between the germline ends. Germline values: CDR1 KGHSH, CDR2 LQKENI. The CDR3 DNA follows: TGTGCCAGCTCACCCCCGAGGGGCTTCGAAGGCACAGATACGCAGTATTTT. Protein: CASSPPRGFEGTDTQYF.

The sample holds a few counts of this clonotype. The rearrangement links TRBV10-3 to TRBJ2-1; 12 bases are shared with TRBD2. The CDR3 has 14 residues. Germline-derived CDR1 and CDR2 are ENHRY and SYGVKD. After removal of 8 bases from V and 9 bases from J, the junction contained 8 bases not matched to a gene. The CDR3 nucleotides are TGTGCCATCCGGACTAGCGGGGAAGGCGGTGAGCAGTTCTTC. Translation: CAIRTSGEGGEQFF.

The rearrangement links TRBV7-2 to TRBJ2-1, with 8 bases that match TRBD2. CDR1 and CDR2 from the germline V gene are SGHTA and FQGNSA. The ends lost 0 bases at V and 4 bases at J; junction bases unmatched: 8. The CDR3 covers 17 residues. CDR3 coding DNA: TGTGCCAGCAGCTTAGCTTGGGGCGGGGGGCCATACAATGAGCAGTTCTTC. Encoded protein: CASSLAWGGGPYNEQFF.

The chain couples TRBV10-3 to TRBJ1-1; D uncertain. The CDR3 is made up of 12 amino acids. CDR1 and CDR2 from the germline V gene are ENHRY and SYGVKD. Trimming cost V 5 bases and J 1 base, with 5 bases left between them. DNA for the CDR3: TGTGCCATCAGTACAAGGAACACTGAAGCTTTCTTT. Amino acids: CAISTRNTEAFF.

The chain carries TRBV7-2 and TRBJ2-7; 7 bases fit TRBD1. This CDR3 spans 14 amino acids. With V trimmed by 5 bases and J by 3 bases, 7 bases remained unmatched. CDR1 and CDR2 (germline): SGHTA, FQGNSA. CDR3 region: CASSPEQGYYEQYF. CDR3 sequence (DNA): TGTGCCAGCAGCCCCGAACAGGGGTACTACGAGCAGTACTTC.

The chain uses TRBV4-1 and TRBJ2-2, with 10 bases that match TRBD1. This CDR3 spans 16 amino acids. After removal of 0 bases from V and 7 bases from J, the junction contained 5 bases not matched to a gene. Per germline, CDR1 MGHRA and CDR2 YSYEKL. The CDR3 protein is CASSQDGTGAIGELFF. CDR3 in DNA: TGCGCCAGCAGCCAAGATGGGACAGGGGCGATCGGGGAGCTGTTTTTT.

This chain joins TRBV7-9 and TRBJ2-5, with 9 bases that match TRBD1. The germline V gene encodes CDR1 SEHNR and CDR2 FQNEAQ (reference sequence). There are 14 residues in the CDR3. Trimming took 5 bases from V and 8 from J; bases not matched to a gene: 9. CDR3 sequence (DNA): TGTGCCAGCAGCCCGGGACAGGGAAGTACAACCCAGTACTTC. This codes for CASSPGQGSTTQYF.

The chain uses TRBV6-1 and TRBJ2-3, with 7 nucleotides matching TRBD1. The length of the CDR3 is 16 residues. V was clipped by 4 bases and J by 4 bases; unmatched bases: 11. Per germline, CDR1 MNHNS and CDR2 SASEGT. The CDR3 reads CASSAKAGGWADTQYF. CDR3 sequence (DNA): TGTGCCAGCAGTGCAAAAGCAGGGGGATGGGCAGATACGCAGTATTTT.

The CDR3 DNA reads TGTGCCAGCATGCCCGCAGATACGCAGTATTTT. Its protein product is CASMPADTQYF. The rearrangement joins TRBV2 to TRBJ2-3; D is ambiguous. Germline V gene sequence: CDR1 SNHLY, CDR2 FYNNEI. Trimming removed 7 bases from V and 4 bases from J, with 6 bases in between. This CDR3 is 11 amino acids long.

The rearrangement links TRBV24-1 to TRBJ2-1; D is possibly TRBD1 (6 bases). The V and J ends lost 7 bases and 0 bases respectively, with 15 bases between them. CDR3 length: 16 amino acids. The V gene's germline CDR1 is KGHDR and CDR2 SFDVKD. Written as DNA, the CDR3 is TGTGCCACCAGCAAACAGGGTTCTGGCTCCTACAATGAGCAGTTCTTC. It translates to CATSKQGSGSYNEQFF.

This clonotype was detected a few times. This chain uses TRBV12-3 or TRBV12-4 with TRBJ2-3; TRBD2 agrees at 13 bases. This CDR3 has 17 residues. Trimming removed 6 bases from V and 3 bases from J; junction bases left unmatched: 9. This chain's CDR3 is CASRLTSGGAVTDTQYF. CDR3 sequence (DNA): TGTGCCAGCAGACTTACTAGCGGGGGGGCGGTGACAGATACGCAGTATTTT.